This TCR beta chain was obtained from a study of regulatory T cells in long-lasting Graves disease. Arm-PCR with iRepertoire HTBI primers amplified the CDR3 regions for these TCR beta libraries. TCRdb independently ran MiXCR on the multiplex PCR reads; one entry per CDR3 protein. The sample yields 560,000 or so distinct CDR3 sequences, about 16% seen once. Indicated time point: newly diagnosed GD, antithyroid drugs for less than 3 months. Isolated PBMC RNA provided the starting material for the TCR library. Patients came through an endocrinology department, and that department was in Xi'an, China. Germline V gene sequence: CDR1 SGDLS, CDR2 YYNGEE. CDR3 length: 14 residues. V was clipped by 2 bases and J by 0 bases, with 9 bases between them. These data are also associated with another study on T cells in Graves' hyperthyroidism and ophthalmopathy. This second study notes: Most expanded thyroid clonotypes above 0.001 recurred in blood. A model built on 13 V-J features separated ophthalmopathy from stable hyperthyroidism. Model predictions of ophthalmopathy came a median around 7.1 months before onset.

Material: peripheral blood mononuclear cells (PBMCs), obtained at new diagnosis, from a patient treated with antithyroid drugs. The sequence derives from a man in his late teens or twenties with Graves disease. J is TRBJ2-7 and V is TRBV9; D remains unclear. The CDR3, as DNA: TGTGCCAGCAGCGTTCTAGAGTACTCCTACGAGCAGTACTTC. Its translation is CASSVLEYSYEQYF.